What follows are 3 T cell receptor beta chains derived from one specimen sequenced in a study of sequential checkpoint blockade in melanoma (dated by TCRdb to the late 2010s). Taken with the paper, the label for treatment or condition translates to: randomized to nivolumab then ipilimumab (arm A) or the reverse (arm B). Library prep was done by the immunoSEQ multiplex PCR assay. Entries here come from immuneACCESS through TCRdb and include only in-frame sequences with V and J called. Some clones fail to appear in such tables; in the studies checked, an unresolved V gene covers under half of the shortfall, and the cause of the remainder is unknown. Across this sample there are about 40,000 clones, with roughly 90% seen only once. Of the sample, 12% falls within the top ten clones. The sample was CD8+ T cells sorted from blood (inferred from file names), taken from a patient given nivolumab and ipilimumab in sequence. All receptors come from a human donor with melanoma.

The V call is TRBV5-1, the J call TRBJ2-7; TRBD2 is a possible D gene (6 bases). V was trimmed by 1 base and J by 2 bases, leaving 10 bases between them. This CDR3 has 14 residues. Germline values: CDR1 SGHRS, CDR2 YFSETQ. DNA for the CDR3: TGCGCCAGCAGCTTGTACGCGGGGACCTACGAGCAGTACTTC. It specifies CASSLYAGTYEQYF.

This clone showed up just once. This chain links TRBV27 with TRBJ2-1; D possibly corresponds to TRBD2 (6 bases). The CDR3 spans 15 residues. Between the trimmed V and J ends, which lost 5 bases and 4 bases, there was a span of 15 bases. The germline gives CDR1 MNHEY, CDR2 SMNVEV (reference sequence). The chain's CDR3 is CASSPVAGPYNEQFF. In nucleotides, the CDR3 is TGTGCCAGCAGTCCCGTGGCGGGACCTTACAATGAGCAGTTCTTC.

The V gene is TRBV9, the J gene TRBJ1-2, with TRBD1 as a possible D gene (5 bases). The CDR3 is made up of 16 amino acids. V was cut by 4 bases and J by 0 bases, with 16 bases left in between. Germline CDR1 and CDR2: SGDLS and YYNGEE. The CDR3 loop reads CASSPTGEPANYGYTF. DNA of the CDR3: TGTGCCAGCAGCCCGACGGGGGAGCCTGCTAACTATGGCTACACCTTC.